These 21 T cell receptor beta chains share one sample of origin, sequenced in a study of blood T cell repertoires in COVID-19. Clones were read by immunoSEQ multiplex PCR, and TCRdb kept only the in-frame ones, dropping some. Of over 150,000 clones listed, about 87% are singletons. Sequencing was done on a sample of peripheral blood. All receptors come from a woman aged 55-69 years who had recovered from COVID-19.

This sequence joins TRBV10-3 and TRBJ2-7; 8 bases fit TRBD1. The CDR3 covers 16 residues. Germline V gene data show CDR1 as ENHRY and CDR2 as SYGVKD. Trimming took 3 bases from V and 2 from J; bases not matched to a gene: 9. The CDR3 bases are TGTGCCATCAGTGATCGTACAGGGGGGTTCACCTACGAGCAGTACTTC. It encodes CAISDRTGGFTYEQYF.

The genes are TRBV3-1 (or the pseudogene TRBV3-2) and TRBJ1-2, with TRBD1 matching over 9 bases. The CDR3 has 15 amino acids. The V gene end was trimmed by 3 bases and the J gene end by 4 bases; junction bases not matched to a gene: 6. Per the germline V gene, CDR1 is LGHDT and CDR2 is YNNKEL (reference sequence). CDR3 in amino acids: CASSQNDRGVYGYTF. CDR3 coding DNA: TGTGCCAGCAGCCAGAACGACAGGGGGGTCTATGGCTACACCTTC.

In DNA form, the CDR3 reads TGTGCCAGCAGCTTCGACAGGGGCCAAGAGACCCAGTACTTC. Protein: CASSFDRGQETQYF. J is TRBJ2-5 and V is TRBV11-2; 8 positions match TRBD1. The CDR3 has 14 amino acids. V dropped 3 bases and J dropped 1; count of bases not matched to a gene: 1. CDR1 SGHAT and CDR2 FQNNGV come from the germline V gene.

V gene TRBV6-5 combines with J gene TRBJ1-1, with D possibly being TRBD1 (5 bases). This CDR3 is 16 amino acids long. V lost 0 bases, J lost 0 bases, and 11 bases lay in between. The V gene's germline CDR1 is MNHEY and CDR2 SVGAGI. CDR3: CASSYSGGDLNTEAFF. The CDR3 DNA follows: TGTGCCAGCAGTTACTCGGGAGGGGACCTGAACACTGAAGCTTTCTTT.

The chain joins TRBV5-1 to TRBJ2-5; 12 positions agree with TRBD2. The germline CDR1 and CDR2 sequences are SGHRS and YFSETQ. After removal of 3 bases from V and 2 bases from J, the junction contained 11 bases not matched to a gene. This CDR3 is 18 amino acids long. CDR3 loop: CASSSIMTSGGKQETQYF. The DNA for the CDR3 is TGCGCCAGCAGCTCCATCATGACTAGCGGGGGAAAACAAGAGACCCAGTACTTC.

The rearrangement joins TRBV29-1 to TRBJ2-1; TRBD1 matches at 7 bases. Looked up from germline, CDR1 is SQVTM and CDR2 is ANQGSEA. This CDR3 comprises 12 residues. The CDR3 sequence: CRGDSSYNEQFF. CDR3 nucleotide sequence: TGCAGGGGGGACAGCTCCTACAATGAGCAGTTCTTC.

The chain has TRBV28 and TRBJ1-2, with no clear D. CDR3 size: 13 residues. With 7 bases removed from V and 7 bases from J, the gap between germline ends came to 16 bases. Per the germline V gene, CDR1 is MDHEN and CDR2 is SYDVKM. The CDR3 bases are TGTGCCAGCACCTTGCGAGGGAGCGGTGGCTACACCTTC. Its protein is CASTLRGSGGYTF.

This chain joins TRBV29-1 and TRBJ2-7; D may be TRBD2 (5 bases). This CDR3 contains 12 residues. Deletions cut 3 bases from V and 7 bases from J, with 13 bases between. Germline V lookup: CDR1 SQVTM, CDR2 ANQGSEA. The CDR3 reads CSVDGVGSEQYF. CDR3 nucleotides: TGCAGCGTTGACGGGGTAGGGTCAGAGCAGTACTTC.

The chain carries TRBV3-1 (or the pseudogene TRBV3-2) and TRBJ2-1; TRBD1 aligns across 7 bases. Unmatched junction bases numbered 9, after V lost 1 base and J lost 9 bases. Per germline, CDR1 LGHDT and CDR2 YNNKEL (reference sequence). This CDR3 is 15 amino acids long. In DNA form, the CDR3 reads TGTGCCAGCAGCCAAGGACAGGGACGTGGGGCTGAGCAGTTCTTC. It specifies CASSQGQGRGAEQFF.

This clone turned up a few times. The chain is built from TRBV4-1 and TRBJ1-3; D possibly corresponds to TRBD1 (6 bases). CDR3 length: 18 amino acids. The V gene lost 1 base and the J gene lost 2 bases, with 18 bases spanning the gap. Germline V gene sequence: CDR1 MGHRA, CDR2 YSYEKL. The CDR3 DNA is TGCGCCAGCAGCCAAGGATTGGTCGCGGGGGCGGCTGGAAACACCATATATTTT. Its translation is CASSQGLVAGAAGNTIYF.

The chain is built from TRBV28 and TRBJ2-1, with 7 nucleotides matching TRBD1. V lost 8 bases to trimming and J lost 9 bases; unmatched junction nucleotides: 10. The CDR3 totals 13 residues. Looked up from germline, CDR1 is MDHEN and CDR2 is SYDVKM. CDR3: CASEGDRVSEQFF. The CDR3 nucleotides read TGTGCCAGCGAGGGAGACAGGGTCAGTGAGCAGTTCTTC.

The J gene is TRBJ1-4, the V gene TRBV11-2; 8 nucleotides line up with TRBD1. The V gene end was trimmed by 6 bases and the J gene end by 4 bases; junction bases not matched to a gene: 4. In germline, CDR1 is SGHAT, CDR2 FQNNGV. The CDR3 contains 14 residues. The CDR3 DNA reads TGTGCCAGCAGATCTGGACAGGGTAATGAAAAACTGTTTTTT. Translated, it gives CASRSGQGNEKLFF.

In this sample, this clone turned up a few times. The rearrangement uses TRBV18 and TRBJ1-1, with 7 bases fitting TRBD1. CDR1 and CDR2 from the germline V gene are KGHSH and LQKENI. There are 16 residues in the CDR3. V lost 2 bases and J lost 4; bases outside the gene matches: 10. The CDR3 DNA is TGTGCCAGCTCACCAGTTGCAGGGGGGAGTGGCACTGAAGCTTTCTTT. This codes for CASSPVAGGSGTEAFF.

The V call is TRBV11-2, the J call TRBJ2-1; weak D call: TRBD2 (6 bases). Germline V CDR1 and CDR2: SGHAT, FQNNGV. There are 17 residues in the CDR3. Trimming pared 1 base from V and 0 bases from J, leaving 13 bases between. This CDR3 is CASSLGGGVPSYNEQFF. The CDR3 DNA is TGTGCCAGCAGCTTAGGAGGCGGGGTCCCCTCCTACAATGAGCAGTTCTTC.

Written as DNA, the CDR3 is TGTGCCAGCAGCCCGCGGGTCTGGGACAATGAGCAGTTCTTC. This sequence encodes CASSPRVWDNEQFF. The chain is built from TRBV11-2 and TRBJ2-1, with a weak D call TRBD2 (5 bases). The V gene lost 5 bases and the J gene lost 5 bases, with 13 bases spanning the gap. This CDR3 is 14 amino acids long. Per germline, CDR1 SGHAT and CDR2 FQNNGV.

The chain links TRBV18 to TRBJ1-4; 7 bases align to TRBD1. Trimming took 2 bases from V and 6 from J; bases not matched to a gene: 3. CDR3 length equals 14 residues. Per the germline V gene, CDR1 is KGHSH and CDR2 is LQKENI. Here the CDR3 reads CASSPNRGDEKLFF. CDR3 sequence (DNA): TGTGCCAGCTCACCAAACAGGGGTGATGAAAAACTGTTTTTT.

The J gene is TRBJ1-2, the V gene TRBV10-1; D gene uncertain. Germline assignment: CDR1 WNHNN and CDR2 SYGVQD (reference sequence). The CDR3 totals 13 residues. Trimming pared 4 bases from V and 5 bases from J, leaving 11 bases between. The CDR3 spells CASSGRRPYGYTF. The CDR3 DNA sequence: TGCGCCAGCAGTGGCCGGAGGCCTTATGGCTACACCTTC.

CDR3 bases: TGCGCCAGCAGTGCCGGGACAGCAAATGAAAAACTGTTTTTT. It translates to CASSAGTANEKLFF. This chain uses TRBV5-1 with TRBJ1-4; 7 bases are a match to TRBD1. The CDR3 covers 14 residues. V gave up 5 bases and J gave up 5 bases; unmatched junction bases: 6. Per the germline V gene, CDR1 is SGHRS and CDR2 is YFSETQ. Complete variable domain (other parts from reference TRBV5-1 and TRBJ1-4): KAGVTQTPRYLIKTRGQQVTLSCSPISGHRSVSWYQQTPGQGLQFLFEYFSETQRNKGNFPGRFSGRQFSNSRSEMNVSTLELGDSALYLCASSAGTANEKLFFGSGTQLSVL.

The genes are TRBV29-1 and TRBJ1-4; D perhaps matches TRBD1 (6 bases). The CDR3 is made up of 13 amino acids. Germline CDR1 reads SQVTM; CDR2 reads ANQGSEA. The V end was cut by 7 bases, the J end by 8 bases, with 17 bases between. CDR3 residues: CSGMRGADEKLFF. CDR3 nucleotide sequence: TGCAGCGGCATGCGGGGGGCGGACGAAAAACTGTTTTTT.

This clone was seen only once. The CDR3: CASSLTRGDTQYF. In DNA, the CDR3 is TGTGCCAGCAGCTTAACGAGAGGCGATACGCAGTATTTT. The chain employs TRBV7-3 and TRBJ2-3; no clear D. The CDR3 length is 13 residues. Looked up from germline, CDR1 is SGHTA and CDR2 is FQGTGA. Trimming left V 0 bases short and J 6 bases short, with 7 bases between.

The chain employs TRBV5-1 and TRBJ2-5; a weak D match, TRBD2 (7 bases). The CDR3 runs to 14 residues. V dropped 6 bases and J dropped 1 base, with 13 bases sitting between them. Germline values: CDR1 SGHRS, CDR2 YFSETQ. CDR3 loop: CASNGGTPQETQYF. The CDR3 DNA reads TGCGCCAGCAACGGGGGGACACCCCAAGAGACCCAGTACTTC.